This TCR beta chain is from a study of blood T cell repertoires in COVID-19. As concerns this clone: An end of the junction does not agree with germline; a read error may underlie this.

This CDR3 has 15 amino acids. Germline CDR1 is SGHTA and CDR2 is FQGNSA. The method was immunoSEQ multiplex PCR; TCRdb's version includes in-frame clones alone and lacks a portion of them. The sample holds a few hundred thousand clones, more than 70% seen once. This clonotype was sampled from a man between 18 and 29 years old who had recovered from COVID-19. The J gene is TRBJ2-3, the V gene TRBV7-2, with D maybe TRBD1 (5 bases). Sequenced: peripheral blood. CDR3 nucleotides: TGTGCCAGCCGCTTGGACACCATGCGGACAGATACGCAGTATTTT. Amino acid sequence: CASRLDTMRTDTQYF.